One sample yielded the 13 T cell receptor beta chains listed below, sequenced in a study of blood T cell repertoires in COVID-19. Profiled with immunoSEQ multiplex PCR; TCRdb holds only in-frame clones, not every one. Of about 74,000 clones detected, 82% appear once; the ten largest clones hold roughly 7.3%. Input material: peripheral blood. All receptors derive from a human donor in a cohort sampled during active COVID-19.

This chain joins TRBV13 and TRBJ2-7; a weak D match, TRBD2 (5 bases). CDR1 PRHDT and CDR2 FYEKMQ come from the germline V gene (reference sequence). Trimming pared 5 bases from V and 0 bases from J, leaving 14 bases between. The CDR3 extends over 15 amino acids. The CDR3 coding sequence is TGTGCCAGCAGCCGAGGGTACGCGAGCTCCTACGAGCAGTACTTC. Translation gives CASSRGYASSYEQYF.

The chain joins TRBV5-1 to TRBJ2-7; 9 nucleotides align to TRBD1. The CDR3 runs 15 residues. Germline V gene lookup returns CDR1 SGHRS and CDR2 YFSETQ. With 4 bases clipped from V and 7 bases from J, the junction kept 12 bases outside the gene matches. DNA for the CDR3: TGCGCCAGCAGCGAAGGGACAGGGAGTTCGCGTGAGCAGTACTTC. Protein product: CASSEGTGSSREQYF.

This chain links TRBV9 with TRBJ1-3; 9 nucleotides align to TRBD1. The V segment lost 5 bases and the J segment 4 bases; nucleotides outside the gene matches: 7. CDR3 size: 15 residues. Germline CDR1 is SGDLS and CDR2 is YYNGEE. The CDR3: CASSFTGTGGNTIYF. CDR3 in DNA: TGTGCCAGCAGTTTTACCGGGACAGGGGGAAACACCATATATTTT. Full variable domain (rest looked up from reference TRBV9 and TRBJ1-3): DSGVTQTPKHLITATGQRVTLRCSPRSGDLSVYWYQQSLDQGLQFLIQYYNGEERAKGNILERFSAQQFPDLHSELNLSSLELGDSALYFCASSFTGTGGNTIYFGEGSWLTVV.

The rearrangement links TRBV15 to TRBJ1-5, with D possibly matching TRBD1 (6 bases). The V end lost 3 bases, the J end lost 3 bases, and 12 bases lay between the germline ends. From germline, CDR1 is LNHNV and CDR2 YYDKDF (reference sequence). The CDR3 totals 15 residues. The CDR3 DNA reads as TGTGCCACCAGCAGCCCAGACAGGCTCAATCAGCCCCAGCATTTT. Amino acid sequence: CATSSPDRLNQPQHF. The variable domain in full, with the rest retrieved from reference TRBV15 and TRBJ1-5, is DAMVIQNPRYQVTQFGKPVTLSCSQTLNHNVMYWYQQKSSQAPKLLFHYYDKDFNNEADTPDNFQSRRPNTSFCFLDIRSPGLGDTAMYLCATSSPDRLNQPQHFGDGTRLSIL.

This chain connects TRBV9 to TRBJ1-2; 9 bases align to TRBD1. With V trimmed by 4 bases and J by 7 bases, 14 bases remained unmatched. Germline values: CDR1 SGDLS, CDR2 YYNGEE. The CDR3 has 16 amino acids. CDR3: CASSKEQGAVIGGYTF. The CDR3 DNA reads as TGTGCCAGCAGCAAGGAACAGGGGGCCGTTATAGGTGGCTACACCTTC.

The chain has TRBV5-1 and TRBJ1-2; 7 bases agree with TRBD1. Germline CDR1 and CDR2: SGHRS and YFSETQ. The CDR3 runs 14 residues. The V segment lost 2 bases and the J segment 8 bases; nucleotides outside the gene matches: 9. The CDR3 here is CASSFDQGVRGYTF. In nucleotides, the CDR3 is TGCGCCAGCAGCTTTGACCAGGGGGTGAGGGGCTACACCTTC.

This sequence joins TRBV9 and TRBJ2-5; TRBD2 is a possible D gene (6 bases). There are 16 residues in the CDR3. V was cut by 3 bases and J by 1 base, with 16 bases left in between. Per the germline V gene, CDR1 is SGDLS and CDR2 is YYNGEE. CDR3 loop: CASSAWAGRLQETQYF. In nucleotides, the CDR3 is TGTGCCAGCAGCGCTTGGGCGGGACGCCTCCAAGAGACCCAGTACTTC.

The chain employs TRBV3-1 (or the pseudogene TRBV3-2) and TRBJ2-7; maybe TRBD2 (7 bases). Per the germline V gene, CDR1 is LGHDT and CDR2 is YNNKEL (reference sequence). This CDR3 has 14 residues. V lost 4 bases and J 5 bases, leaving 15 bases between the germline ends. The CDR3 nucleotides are TGTGCCAGCAGCCCAGGAGGGGGGGGACACGAGCAGTACTTC. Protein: CASSPGGGGHEQYF.

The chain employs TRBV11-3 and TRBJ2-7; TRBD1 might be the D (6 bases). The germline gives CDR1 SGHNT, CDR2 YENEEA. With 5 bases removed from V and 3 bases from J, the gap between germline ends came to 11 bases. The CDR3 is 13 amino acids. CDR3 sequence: CASSPQGNYEQYF. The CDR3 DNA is TGTGCCAGCAGCCCACAGGGAAACTACGAGCAGTACTTC.

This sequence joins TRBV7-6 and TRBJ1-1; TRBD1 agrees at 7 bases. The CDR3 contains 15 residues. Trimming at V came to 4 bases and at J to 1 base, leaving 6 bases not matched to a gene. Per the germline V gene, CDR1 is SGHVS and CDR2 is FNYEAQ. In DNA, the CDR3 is TGTGCCAGCAGCTCCCAACAGGGGACGAACACTGAAGCTTTCTTT. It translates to CASSSQQGTNTEAFF.

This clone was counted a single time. CDR3 sequence: CASSPTGSYGYTF. The CDR3, as DNA: TGTGCCAGCAGCCCGACAGGGAGCTATGGCTACACCTTC. The V and J genes are TRBV6-5 and TRBJ1-2; TRBD1 aligns across 7 bases. Losses at the gene ends were 6 bases for V and 4 bases for J; bases not matched to a gene: 5. Germline lookup yields CDR1 MNHEY and CDR2 SVGAGI. This CDR3 region has 13 residues.

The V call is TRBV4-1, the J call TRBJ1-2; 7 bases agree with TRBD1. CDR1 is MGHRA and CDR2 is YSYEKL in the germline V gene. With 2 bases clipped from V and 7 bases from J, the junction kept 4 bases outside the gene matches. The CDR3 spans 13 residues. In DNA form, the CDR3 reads TGCGCCAGCAGCCAACGGCAGGGGGGTGGCTACACCTTC. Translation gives CASSQRQGGGYTF.

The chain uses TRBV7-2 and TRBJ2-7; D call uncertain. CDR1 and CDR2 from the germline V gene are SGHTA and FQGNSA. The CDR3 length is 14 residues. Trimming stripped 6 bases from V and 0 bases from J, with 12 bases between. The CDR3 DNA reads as TGTGCCAGCAGTCCCCGGGTTGTCTCCTACGAGCAGTACTTC. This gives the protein CASSPRVVSYEQYF.